These T cell receptor beta chains were read from a single sample in a study of T cells after yellow fever vaccination. MiXCR, applied by TCRdb to the 5' RACE reads, yields one record per CDR3 protein. The sample carries about 160,000 distinct CDR3 sequences, 6% to 7.5% recorded once. Material: CD4+ T cells sorted from PBMCs, obtained roughly 5 days after the first yellow fever vaccination. These receptors were obtained from a young man who received the YFV17D yellow fever vaccine. Each CDR3 is given with its conserved first and last residue. D genes are given only for firm matches. Rows give clone size only sometimes, using once, few, many, or a class for an expanded clone.

>TRBV5-5|TRBD1|few|TRBJ1-2
TGTGCCAGCAGTCCAGTCCCGACAGGGGCGACCTATGGCTACACCTTC
CASSPVPTGATYGYTF
>TRBV5-1|NA|few|TRBJ2-3
TGCGCCAGCAGCTTGTCGCCCCGTGTCACAGATACGCAGTATTTT
CASSLSPRVTDTQYF
>TRBV19|NA|few|TRBJ1-4
TGTGCCAGTAGTCTTCGTACAGGAATTGGCGAAAAACTGTTTTTT
CASSLRTGIGEKLFF
>TRBV3-1|NA|many|TRBJ2-5
TGTGCCAGCAGCCAAGACCTCGGGACCCAGTACTTC
CASSQDLGTQYF
>TRBV6-2/TRBV6-3|NA|many|TRBJ2-7
TGTGCCAGCAGTCCCCGGGTCGTTGACTACGAGCAGTACTTC
CASSPRVVDYEQYF
>TRBV3-1|NA|few|TRBJ2-1
TGTGCCAGCAGCCAAGCCCCGGGGGCTCAGGATGAGCAGTTCTTC
CASSQAPGAQDEQFF
>TRBV5-1|TRBD1|many|TRBJ1-4
TGCGCCAGCAGCCCTGGGGACAGGGTGTGGGAAAAACTGTTTTTT
CASSPGDRVWEKLFF
>TRBV24-1|TRBD2|NA|TRBJ2-2
TGTGCCACCGCGCCCTACGGGGGGATCACCTGGGAGCTGTTTTTC
CATAPYGGITWELFF
>TRBV24-1|NA|many|TRBJ2-5
TGTGCCACCAGTGATTTGTGGGGGAGCCAGTACTTC
CATSDLWGSQYF
>TRBV10-3|NA|many|TRBJ2-5
TGTGCCATCAGTGAGGTCCCAAAAGGCCAGCAAGAGACCCAGTACTTC
CAISEVPKGQQETQYF